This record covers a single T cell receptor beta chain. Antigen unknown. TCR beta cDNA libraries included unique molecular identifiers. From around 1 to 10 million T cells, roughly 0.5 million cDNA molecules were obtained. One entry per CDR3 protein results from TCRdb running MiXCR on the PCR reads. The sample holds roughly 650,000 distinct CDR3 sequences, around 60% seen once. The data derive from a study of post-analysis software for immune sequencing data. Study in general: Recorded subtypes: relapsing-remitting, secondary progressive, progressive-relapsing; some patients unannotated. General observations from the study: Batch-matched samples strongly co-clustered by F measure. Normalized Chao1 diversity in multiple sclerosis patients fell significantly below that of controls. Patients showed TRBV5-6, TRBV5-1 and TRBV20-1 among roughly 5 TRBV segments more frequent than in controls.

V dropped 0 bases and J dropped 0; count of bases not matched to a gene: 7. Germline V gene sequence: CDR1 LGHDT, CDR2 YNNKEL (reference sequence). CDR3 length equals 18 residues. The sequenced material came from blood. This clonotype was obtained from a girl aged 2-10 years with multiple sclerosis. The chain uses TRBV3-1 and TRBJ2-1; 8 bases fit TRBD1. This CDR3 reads CASSQERGTGSSYNEQFF. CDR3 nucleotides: TGTGCCAGCAGCCAAGAAAGGGGGACAGGCAGCTCCTACAATGAGCAGTTCTTC.